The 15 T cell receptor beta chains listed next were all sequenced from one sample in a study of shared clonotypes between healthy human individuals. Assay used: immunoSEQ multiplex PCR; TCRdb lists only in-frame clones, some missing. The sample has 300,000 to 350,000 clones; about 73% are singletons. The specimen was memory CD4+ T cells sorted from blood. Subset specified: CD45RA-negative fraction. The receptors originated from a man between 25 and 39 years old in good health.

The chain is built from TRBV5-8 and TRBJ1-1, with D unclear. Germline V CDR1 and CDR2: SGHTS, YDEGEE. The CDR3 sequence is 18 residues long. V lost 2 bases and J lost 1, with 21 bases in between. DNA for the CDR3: TGTGCCAGCAGCTTTGGCATCCTACAGTACGGACGGAACACTGAAGCTTTCTTT. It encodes CASSFGILQYGRNTEAFF.

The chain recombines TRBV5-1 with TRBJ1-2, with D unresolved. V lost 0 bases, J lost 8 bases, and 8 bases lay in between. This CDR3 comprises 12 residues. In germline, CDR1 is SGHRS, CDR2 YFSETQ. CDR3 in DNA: TGCGCCAGCAGCTTGGAAGGAGGCGGCTACACCTTC. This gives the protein CASSLEGGGYTF.

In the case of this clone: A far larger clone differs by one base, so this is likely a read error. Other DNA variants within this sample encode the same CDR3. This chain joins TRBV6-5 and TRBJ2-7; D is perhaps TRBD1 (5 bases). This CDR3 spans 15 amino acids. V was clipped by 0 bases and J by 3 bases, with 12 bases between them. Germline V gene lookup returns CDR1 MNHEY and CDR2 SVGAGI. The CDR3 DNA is TGTGCCAGCAGTTACTCTCCGCAGGGCGGCTACGAGCAGTACTTC. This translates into CASSYSPQGGYEQYF.

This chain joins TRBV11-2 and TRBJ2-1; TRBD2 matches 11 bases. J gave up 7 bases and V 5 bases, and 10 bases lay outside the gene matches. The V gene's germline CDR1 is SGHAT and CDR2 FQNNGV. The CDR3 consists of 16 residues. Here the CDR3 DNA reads TGTGCCAGCAGCCCACACCTAGCGGGAGGCCCAAATGAGCAGTTCTTC. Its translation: CASSPHLAGGPNEQFF.

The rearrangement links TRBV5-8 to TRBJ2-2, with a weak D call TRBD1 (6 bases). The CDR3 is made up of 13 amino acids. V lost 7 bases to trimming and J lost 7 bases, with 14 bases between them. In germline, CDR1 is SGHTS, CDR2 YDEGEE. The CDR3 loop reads CASGQLIGGELFF. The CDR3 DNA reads TGTGCCAGCGGACAGTTGATCGGCGGGGAGCTGTTTTTT.

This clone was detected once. The CDR3 reads CAISESLPISNEQFF. The DNA for the CDR3 is TGTGCCATCAGTGAGTCCCTACCCATTAGCAATGAGCAGTTCTTC. The chain uses TRBV10-3 and TRBJ2-1; D is undetermined. Trimming stripped 0 bases from V and 6 bases from J, with 12 bases between. The CDR3 sequence is 15 residues long. From germline, CDR1 is ENHRY and CDR2 SYGVKD.

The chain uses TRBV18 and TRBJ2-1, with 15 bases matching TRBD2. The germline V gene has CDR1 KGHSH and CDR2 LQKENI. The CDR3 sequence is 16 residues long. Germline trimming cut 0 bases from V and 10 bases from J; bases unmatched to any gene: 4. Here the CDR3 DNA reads TGTGCCAGCTCACCACCGGGACTAGCGGGAGGTATCGAGCAGTTCTTC. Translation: CASSPPGLAGGIEQFF.

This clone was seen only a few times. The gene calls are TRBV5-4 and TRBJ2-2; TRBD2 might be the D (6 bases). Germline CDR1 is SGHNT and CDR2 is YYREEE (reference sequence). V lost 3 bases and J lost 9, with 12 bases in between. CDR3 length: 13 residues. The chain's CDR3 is CASSSRTTRELFF. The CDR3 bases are TGTGCCAGCAGCTCCCGGACTACCCGGGAGCTGTTTTTT.

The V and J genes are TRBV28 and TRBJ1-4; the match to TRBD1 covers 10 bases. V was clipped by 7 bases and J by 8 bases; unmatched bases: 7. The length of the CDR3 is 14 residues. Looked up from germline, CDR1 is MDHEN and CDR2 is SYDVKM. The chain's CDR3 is CASTEGTGAEKLFF. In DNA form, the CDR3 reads TGTGCCAGCACCGAGGGGACAGGGGCAGAAAAACTGTTTTTT.

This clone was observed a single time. CDR3 coding DNA: TGTGCCAGCAGAGCACCGGGACACTCCTACGAGCAGTACTTC. Protein sequence: CASRAPGHSYEQYF. This chain joins TRBV6-5 and TRBJ2-5, with D possibly TRBD1 on 6 matching bases. Near its end, the DNA agrees better with TRBJ2-7, so the J call may be wrong. Germline loops: CDR1 MNHEY, CDR2 SVGAGI. CDR3 length: 14 amino acids.

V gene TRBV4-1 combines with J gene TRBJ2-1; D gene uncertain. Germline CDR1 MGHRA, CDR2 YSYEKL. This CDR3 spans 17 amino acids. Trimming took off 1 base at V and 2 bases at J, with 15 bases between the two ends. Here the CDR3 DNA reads TGCGCCAGCAGCCAAGGAGTAGTTCCCGGGCCCTACAATGAGCAGTTCTTC. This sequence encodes CASSQGVVPGPYNEQFF.

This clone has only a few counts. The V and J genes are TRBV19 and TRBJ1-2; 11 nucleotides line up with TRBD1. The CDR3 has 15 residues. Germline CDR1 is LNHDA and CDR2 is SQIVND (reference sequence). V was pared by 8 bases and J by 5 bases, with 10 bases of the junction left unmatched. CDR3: CASCVAGQGGYGYTF. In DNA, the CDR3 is TGTGCCAGTTGTGTTGCGGGACAGGGGGGTTATGGCTACACCTTC. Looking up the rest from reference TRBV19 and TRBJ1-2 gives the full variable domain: DGGITQSPKYLFRKEGQNVTLSCEQNLNHDAMYWYRQDPGQGLRLIYYSQIVNDFQKGDIAEGYSVSREKKESFPLTVTSAQKNPTAFYLCASCVAGQGGYGYTFGSGTRLTVV.

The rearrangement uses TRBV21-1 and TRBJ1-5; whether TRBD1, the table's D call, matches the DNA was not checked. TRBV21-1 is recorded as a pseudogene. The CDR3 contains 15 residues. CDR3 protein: CASSPSDRVRQPQHF. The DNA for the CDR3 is TGTGCCAGCAGCCCCTCGGACAGGGTTCGACAGCCCCAGCATTTT.

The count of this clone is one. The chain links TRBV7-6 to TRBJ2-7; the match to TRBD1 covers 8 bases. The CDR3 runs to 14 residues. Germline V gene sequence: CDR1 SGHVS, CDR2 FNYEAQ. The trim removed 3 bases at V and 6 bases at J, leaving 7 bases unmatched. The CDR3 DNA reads TGTGCCAGCAGCTTTGGACAGGGTCTGGGCGAGCAGTACTTC. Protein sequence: CASSFGQGLGEQYF.

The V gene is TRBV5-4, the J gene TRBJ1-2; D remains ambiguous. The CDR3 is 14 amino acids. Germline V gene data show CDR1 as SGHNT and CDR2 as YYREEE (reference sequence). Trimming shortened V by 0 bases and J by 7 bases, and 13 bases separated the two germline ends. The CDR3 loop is CASSLDRVGSGYTF. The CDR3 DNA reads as TGTGCCAGCAGCTTGGATAGGGTCGGAAGTGGCTACACCTTC.